This entry lists 27 T cell receptor beta chains sequenced from one sample in a study of early T cells in non-severe SARS-CoV-2 infection. Via MiXCR, TCRdb re-called the 5' RACE reads, giving one row per CDR3 protein. The repertoire consists of about 98,000 distinct CDR3 sequences, with around 14% occurring once and the leading ten covering about 6.7%. The sequenced sample was whole blood. These receptors all stem from an adult who was a healthcare worker with PCR-confirmed SARS-CoV-2 infection or an uninfected control (not recorded which).

This clonotype was seen at least ten times. This rearrangement joins TRBV9 to TRBJ2-1; D uncertain. The CDR3 is made up of 15 amino acids. Germline V gene sequence: CDR1 SGDLS, CDR2 YYNGEE. V was shortened by 3 bases and J by 2 bases, with 12 bases between the two germline ends. The CDR3 nucleotides read TGTGCCAGCAGCGCGGAGCGCATAACCTACAATGAGCAGTTCTTC. This translates into CASSAERITYNEQFF.

This clonotype was counted a few times. The chain uses TRBV6-1 and TRBJ1-2; D uncertain. The CDR3 has 14 residues. CDR1 and CDR2 from the germline V gene are MNHNS and SASEGT. Trimming stripped 1 base from V and 5 bases from J, with 11 bases between. This chain's CDR3 is CASSEGPGWYGYTF. As DNA, the CDR3 is TGTGCCAGCAGTGAAGGGCCAGGCTGGTATGGCTACACCTTC.

This clonotype has ten or more counts. The V and J genes are TRBV12-3 or TRBV12-4 and TRBJ1-6; D unclear. The CDR3 sequence is 16 residues long. The V end lost 4 bases, the J end lost 0 bases, and 10 bases lay between the germline ends. CDR3 bases: TGTGCCAGCAGTTCCTGGGGAAGCTCCTATAATTCACCCCTCCACTTT. It specifies CASSSWGSSYNSPLHF.

This chain connects TRBV27 to TRBJ2-5; D is perhaps TRBD2 (5 bases). Trimming took off 4 bases at V and 9 bases at J, with 9 bases between the two ends. The CDR3 is 11 amino acids. Germline CDR1 and CDR2: MNHEY and SMNVEV (reference sequence). This chain's CDR3 is CASSSPGAQYF. CDR3 DNA sequence: TGTGCCAGCAGTTCCCCCGGGGCCCAGTACTTC.

This clonotype turned up a few times. The chain combines TRBV20-1 with TRBJ1-5; maybe TRBD1 (5 bases). The V gene lost 6 bases and the J gene lost 6 bases, with 18 bases spanning the gap. The CDR3 runs to 14 residues. Germline V lookup: CDR1 DFQATT, CDR2 SNEGSKA (reference sequence). The CDR3 DNA follows: TGCAGTGCCACACCCGGGGGGACGACTCAGCCCCAGCATTTT. Translated, it gives CSATPGGTTQPQHF.

This clonotype was picked up a small number of times. This rearrangement joins TRBV20-1 to TRBJ1-1, with 8 nucleotides matching TRBD1. CDR1 DFQATT and CDR2 SNEGSKA come from the germline V gene (reference sequence). The CDR3 extends over 15 amino acids. The junction had 8 bases not matched to a gene; V was cut back by 2 bases and J by 3 bases. The CDR3 spells CSARTRTGLDTEAFF. The CDR3 DNA is TGCAGTGCTAGAACCCGGACAGGGTTGGACACTGAAGCTTTCTTT.

The chain combines TRBV6-1 with TRBJ2-2; D remains ambiguous. Germline V gene sequence: CDR1 MNHNS, CDR2 SASEGT. This CDR3 region has 14 residues. V gave up 2 bases and J gave up 1 base, with 5 bases separating them. CDR3 amino acids: CASSEIQNTGELFF. CDR3 in DNA: TGTGCCAGCAGTGAAATACAGAACACCGGGGAGCTGTTTTTT.

There are a few counts of this clonotype. V usage is TRBV5-1 and J usage is TRBJ2-1; 7 bases fit TRBD1. Germline CDR1 reads SGHRS; CDR2 reads YFSETQ. Trimming removed 4 bases from V and 0 bases from J; junction bases left unmatched: 10. The CDR3 consists of 17 residues. The CDR3 DNA is TGCGCCAGCAGCGCTTACCCGGGACAGAGCTCCTACAATGAGCAGTTCTTC. The encoded protein is CASSAYPGQSSYNEQFF.

This chain joins TRBV14 and TRBJ2-3; 9 bases agree with TRBD1. After removal of 5 bases from V and 4 bases from J, the junction contained 10 bases not matched to a gene. The CDR3 length is 16 residues. CDR1 and CDR2 from the germline V gene are SGHDN and FVKESK. CDR3 in amino acids: CASSYRTGQGPDTQYF. CDR3 nucleotide sequence: TGTGCCAGCAGCTATCGTACGGGACAGGGTCCAGATACGCAGTATTTT.

This chain links TRBV11-2 with TRBJ2-1; 8 nucleotides match TRBD2. The CDR3 runs to 17 residues. CDR1 and CDR2 (germline): SGHAT, FQNNGV. Unmatched junction bases numbered 12, after V lost 2 bases and J lost 6 bases. Here the CDR3 DNA reads TGTGCCAGCAGCTTATGGAAAACCGGGACTAGGGGCAATGAGCAGTTCTTC. Amino acids: CASSLWKTGTRGNEQFF. The variable domain in full, completed from reference TRBV11-2 and TRBJ2-1, reads EAGVAQSPRYKIIEKRQSVAFWCNPISGHATLYWYQQILGQGPKLLIQFQNNGVVDDSQLPKDRFSAERLKGVDSTLKIQPAKLEDSAVYLCASSLWKTGTRGNEQFFGPGTRLTVL.

This clonotype was found a few times. The chain has TRBV18 and TRBJ2-7; D may be TRBD1 (6 bases). The CDR3 sequence is 15 residues long. Germline V gene lookup returns CDR1 KGHSH and CDR2 LQKENI. Trimming took 3 bases from V and 5 from J, leaving 17 bases between them. In DNA, the CDR3 is TGTGCCAGCTCACCTACGCGACAGGTCATCCACGAGCAGTACTTC. Translated, it gives CASSPTRQVIHEQYF.

The genes are TRBV9 and TRBJ1-1; D not resolved. Deletions cut 0 bases from V and 9 bases from J, with 3 bases between. The CDR3 length is 10 residues. The germline V gene encodes CDR1 SGDLS and CDR2 YYNGEE. Here the CDR3 reads CASSVGKAFF. The CDR3 DNA follows: TGTGCCAGCAGCGTAGGTAAAGCTTTCTTT.

The chain is built from TRBV27 and TRBJ1-6; maybe TRBD1 (5 bases). This CDR3 is 12 amino acids long. V lost 8 bases to trimming and J lost 7 bases, with 9 bases between them. The V gene's germline CDR1 is MNHEY and CDR2 SMNVEV (reference sequence). The CDR3 loop is CASRGENSPLHF. CDR3 nucleotides: TGTGCCAGCCGAGGGGAGAATTCACCCCTCCACTTT.

This clonotype was counted a few times. The chain links TRBV4-2 to TRBJ2-7, with 7 positions matching TRBD1. The germline V gene has CDR1 LGHNA and CDR2 YNFKEQ. The CDR3 covers 13 residues. V dropped 1 base and J dropped 3; count of bases not matched to a gene: 0. CDR3 protein: CASSQGDSYEQYF. CDR3 nucleotides: TGTGCCAGCAGCCAAGGGGACAGCTACGAGCAGTACTTC.

V gene TRBV6-6 combines with J gene TRBJ1-1; D is unresolved. The CDR3 contains 14 residues. V lost 5 bases and J 4 bases, leaving 14 bases between the germline ends. Per the germline V gene, CDR1 is MNHNY and CDR2 is SVGAGI (reference sequence). The CDR3 reads CASSVIREGTEAFF. CDR3 sequence (DNA): TGTGCCAGCAGTGTTATACGGGAGGGCACTGAAGCTTTCTTT.

This clonotype was counted ten times or more. The chain has TRBV2 and TRBJ1-6, with a possible D match to TRBD1 (6 bases). The CDR3 is 16 amino acids. Trimming took off 7 bases at V and 7 bases at J, with 20 bases between the two ends. CDR1 and CDR2 (germline): SNHLY, FYNNEI. The CDR3: CASNLRQGIYNSPLHF. Written as DNA, the CDR3 is TGTGCCAGCAACCTGAGGCAGGGGATTTACAATTCACCCCTCCACTTT.

This clonotype was seen more than once but under ten times. The chain couples TRBV29-1 to TRBJ1-4; D unresolved. V was pared by 5 bases and J by 8 bases, with 15 bases between. The CDR3 loop spans 13 amino acids. Germline V lookup: CDR1 SQVTM, CDR2 ANQGSEA. CDR3 sequence: CSVYGGGGEKLFF. CDR3 DNA: TGCAGCGTTTACGGCGGCGGTGGGGAAAAACTGTTTTTT.

The gene calls are TRBV29-1 and TRBJ1-2; TRBD1 matches at 7 bases. The germline V gene encodes CDR1 SQVTM and CDR2 ANQGSEA. This CDR3 has 12 residues. The junction had 6 bases not matched to a gene; V was cut back by 7 bases and J by 4 bases. The CDR3 is CSAEGQTYGYTF. The CDR3 DNA reads TGCAGCGCAGAGGGACAGACCTATGGCTACACCTTC.

The chain carries TRBV30 and TRBJ1-2; TRBD1 might be the D (6 bases). The CDR3 spans 14 residues. The germline gives CDR1 GTSNPN, CDR2 SVGIG (reference sequence). The CDR3 is CASIGRARGQGYTF. The CDR3 DNA reads TGTGCTTCGATCGGGAGAGCCAGGGGCCAAGGCTACACCTTC.

The chain's CDR3 is CAMTSGLSDEQFF. For the CDR3, the DNA is TGTGCCATGACTAGCGGGCTGTCTGATGAGCAGTTCTTC. The rearrangement links TRBV10-3 to TRBJ2-1, with TRBD2 matching over 10 bases. Germline V gene lookup returns CDR1 ENHRY and CDR2 SYGVKD. The CDR3 extends over 13 amino acids. The V gene end was trimmed by 9 bases and the J gene end by 8 bases; junction bases not matched to a gene: 7.

This clonotype turned up a few times. The J gene is TRBJ1-1, the V gene TRBV5-1, with 9 bases lining up with TRBD1. The CDR3 has 17 residues. Per germline, CDR1 SGHRS and CDR2 YFSETQ. V lost 3 bases, J lost 1 base, and 10 bases stayed unmatched. CDR3 loop: CASSSYRGTGRNTEAFF. CDR3 sequence (DNA): TGCGCCAGCAGCTCCTACCGCGGGACAGGGAGGAACACTGAAGCTTTCTTT.

This chain connects TRBV7-8 to TRBJ1-5; tentatively, D is TRBD1 (5 bases). Germline V gene data show CDR1 as SGHVS and CDR2 as FQNEAQ. The CDR3 contains 14 residues. With 5 bases removed from V and 3 bases from J, the gap between germline ends came to 11 bases. The CDR3 region is CASSLEGTNQPQHF. The CDR3 coding sequence is TGTGCCAGCAGCCTGGAGGGGACCAATCAGCCCCAGCATTTT.

This clonotype has just a few counts. The chain is built from TRBV27 and TRBJ2-7; perhaps TRBD2 as D (5 bases). V was trimmed by 0 bases and J by 4 bases, leaving 10 bases between them. CDR1 and CDR2 from the germline V gene are MNHEY and SMNVEV (reference sequence). The length of the CDR3 is 14 residues. CDR3 amino acids: CASSLSPGRYEQYF. For the CDR3, the DNA is TGTGCCAGCAGTTTATCACCGGGAAGATACGAGCAGTACTTC.

The chain carries TRBV9 and TRBJ1-3; a possible D gene is TRBD1 (5 bases). CDR3 length equals 16 residues. CDR1 is SGDLS, CDR2 YYNGEE, per germline. Trimming cost V 0 bases and J 4 bases, with 14 bases left between them. CDR3 in DNA: TGTGCCAGCAGCGTAGTTGGGGAAGGGACGGGAAACACCATATATTTT. This gives the protein CASSVVGEGTGNTIYF.

The genes are TRBV20-1 and TRBJ2-1, with TRBD2 matching 14 bases. V lost 5 bases and J lost 2; bases outside the gene matches: 26. The CDR3 runs to 23 residues. Germline V gene data show CDR1 as DFQATT and CDR2 as SNEGSKA (reference sequence). CDR3 protein: CSARKLPGQGTSGRARAYNEQFF. The CDR3 DNA is TGCAGTGCTCGTAAACTACCGGGACAGGGGACTAGCGGGAGAGCCAGGGCCTACAATGAGCAGTTCTTC.

The rearrangement links TRBV5-1 to TRBJ2-1, with D possibly being TRBD1 (5 bases). The CDR3 contains 14 residues. Germline CDR1 SGHRS, CDR2 YFSETQ. Trimming removed 0 bases at V and 8 bases at J, with 12 bases between. CDR3 bases: TGCGCCAGCAGCTTGGTATTAGCCAGGGATGAGCAGTTCTTC. Translated, it gives CASSLVLARDEQFF.

The chain joins TRBV10-3 to TRBJ2-2; 10 nucleotides agree with TRBD2. Germline CDR1 reads ENHRY; CDR2 reads SYGVKD. This CDR3 is built from 16 residues. V lost 3 bases and J lost 6; bases outside the gene matches: 7. The CDR3 sequence: CAISDTSGRGAGELFF. CDR3 in DNA: TGTGCCATCAGTGATACAAGCGGGAGGGGCGCCGGGGAGCTGTTTTTT.